Each of the 4 T cell receptor beta chains below was sequenced from the same sample in a study of T cell changes during pregnancy in multiple sclerosis. The table came from immunoSEQ multiplex PCR; TCRdb's copy has only in-frame clones and leaves some out. The sample records tens of thousands of clones, approximately 93% being singletons. Sequenced here: peripheral blood, sampled after pregnancy. The receptor source for this set is a female donor with multiple sclerosis, enrolled in a pregnancy study.

The V and J genes are TRBV4-1 and TRBJ2-3; possible D gene TRBD2, 6 bases. Germline V gene lookup returns CDR1 MGHRA and CDR2 YSYEKL. CDR3 length: 16 amino acids. Trimming removed 1 base at V and 3 bases at J, with 14 bases between. CDR3 DNA: TGCGCCAGCAGCCAAGGGGAGGAGCGCGGGACAGATACGCAGTATTTT. Residues: CASSQGEERGTDTQYF.

V usage is TRBV5-1 and J usage is TRBJ2-1, with a weak D call TRBD2 (6 bases). The ends were cut back, 4 bases at V and 9 bases at J, with 11 bases in the middle. CDR1 SGHRS and CDR2 YFSETQ come from the germline V gene. The CDR3 extends over 12 amino acids. Here the CDR3 reads CASSPIGGEQFF. In DNA form, the CDR3 reads TGCGCCAGCAGCCCTATCGGGGGTGAGCAGTTCTTC.

This clone has a single count. The V gene is TRBV9, the J gene TRBJ2-1; 8 nucleotides line up with TRBD1. V was pared by 4 bases and J by 6 bases, with 9 bases of the junction left unmatched. Germline assignment: CDR1 SGDLS and CDR2 YYNGEE. The CDR3 sequence is 15 residues long. The CDR3 is CASSLRQGQTNEQFF. As DNA, the CDR3 is TGTGCCAGCAGCTTGCGACAGGGGCAAACCAATGAGCAGTTCTTC.

The chain links TRBV5-4 to TRBJ2-3; 8 nucleotides agree with TRBD2. The CDR3 extends over 15 amino acids. The ends lost 4 bases at V and 3 bases at J; junction bases unmatched: 7. Germline assignment: CDR1 SGHNT and CDR2 YYREEE (reference sequence). The CDR3 spells CASSGYGGRTDTQYF. The CDR3 DNA sequence: TGTGCCAGCAGCGGATATGGCGGGAGGACAGATACGCAGTATTTT.